This is a list of T cell receptor beta chains from one sample in a study of cytomegalovirus exposure and HLA in healthy donors. The table came from immunoSEQ multiplex PCR; TCRdb's copy has only in-frame clones and leaves some out. The data hold 95,000 to 100,000 clones, with roughly 76% observed a single time. The sample comprised PBMCs. The receptor set was obtained from a man in his forties in good health and CMV-seronegative. Both conserved end residues are part of each CDR3. The order of the fields is J gene, D gene, V gene, clone size, CDR3 DNA, CDR3 protein. D genes are given only for firm matches. Some rows have no size entry. The others give once, few or many, or a class for an expanded clone.

>TRBJ2-4|TRBD1|TRBV19|.
TGTGCCAGTAGTATAGATCCGGCAGGGGGCCCAATAAAAAACATTCAGTACTTC
CASSIDPAGGPIKNIQYF
>TRBJ2-7|TRBD1|TRBV6-1|once
TGTGCCAGCAGTCCCGCGACAGGGCGGCACGAGCAGTACTTC
CASSPATGRHEQYF
>TRBJ2-3|TRBD1|TRBV18|few
TGTGCCAGCTCACCGATACAGGGGGCGGTGGCAGATACGCAGTATTTT
CASSPIQGAVADTQYF
>TRBJ2-3|TRBD2|TRBV10-1|.
TGCGCCAGCAGTGTCGCGGGAGGGAAGGTAGATACGCAGTATTTT
CASSVAGGKVDTQYF
>TRBJ1-3|TRBD1|TRBV6-5|.
TGTGCCAGCAGTTACGGGGACAGGATCTCTGGAAACACCATATATTTT
CASSYGDRISGNTIYF
>TRBJ1-3|.|TRBV25-1|.
TGTGCCAGCAGTGAATTAAAGGGAGGTGGAAACACCATATATTTT
CASSELKGGGNTIYF
>TRBJ1-1|.|TRBV28|.
TGTGCCAGCATGAAGAGGAACACTGAAGCTTTCTTT
CASMKRNTEAFF
>TRBJ2-7|TRBD1|TRBV28|.
TGTGCCAGCAGTTTAATCTTTCTTCTTGGGACAGGGGAAATCTACGAGCAGTACTTC
CASSLIFLLGTGEIYEQYF
>TRBJ2-3|.|TRBV11-2|.
TGTGCCAGCAGCTTAACGGGGGATACGCAGTATTTT
CASSLTGDTQYF
>TRBJ2-7|.|TRBV7-2|.
TGTGCCAGCAGCTTTAGTAGCGGCTACGAGCAGTACTTC
CASSFSSGYEQYF
>TRBJ2-6|.|TRBV5-5|.
TGTGCCAGCAGCCCACCGACTCTAGCTGGGGCCAACGTCCTGACTTTC
CASSPPTLAGANVLTF
>TRBJ2-7|TRBD1|TRBV7-9|.
TGTGCCAGCAGCCCAACGGGACAGGGAACCTACGAGCAGTACTTC
CASSPTGQGTYEQYF
>TRBJ1-4|.|TRBV27|.
TGTGCCAGCAGTTTCCCAGGGGAGGGAAAACTGTTTTTT
CASSFPGEGKLFF
>TRBJ1-5|TRBD1|TRBV25-1|.
TGTGCCAGCAGTGCAACAGGGGGGATCAATCAGCCCCAGCATTTT
CASSATGGINQPQHF
>TRBJ1-2|.|TRBV28|few
TGTGCCAGCAGCCCCGATCGGGGGAGTAACTATGGCTACACCTTC
CASSPDRGSNYGYTF
>TRBJ1-1|.|TRBV7-9|.
TGTGCCAGCAGCTTAAGGGGCACTGAAGCTTTCTTT
CASSLRGTEAFF
>TRBJ2-3|.|TRBV5-4|.
TGTGCCAGCAGCTCTGGGGGGGATACGCAGTATTTT
CASSSGGDTQYF
>TRBJ1-1|.|TRBV4-3|few
TGCGCCAGCAGCCCCAGGTTCGGCACTGAAGCTTTCTTT
CASSPRFGTEAFF
>TRBJ2-7|TRBD1|TRBV7-9|.
TGTGCCAGCAGCTTAGGAGGGGGCCTACCCTACGAGCAGTACTTC
CASSLGGGLPYEQYF
>TRBJ2-7|.|TRBV12-5|.
TGTGCTAGTTCGTACGAGCAGTACTTC
CASSYEQYF
>TRBJ2-5|TRBD2|TRBV7-9|.
TGTGCCAGCAGCCGGACTAGCGGCCGCCAAGAGACCCAGTACTTC
CASSRTSGRQETQYF
>TRBJ2-5|TRBD2|TRBV28|few
TGTGCCAGCAGTCCGCAAAGTTGGCGGGGGGATCAGCGGCAAGAGACCCAGTACTTC
CASSPQSWRGDQRQETQYF
>TRBJ2-1|TRBD1|TRBV9|.
TGTGCCAGCAGCGGGAGGACAGGGATTAATGAGCAGTTCTTC
CASSGRTGINEQFF
>TRBJ2-7|.|TRBV20-1|.
TGCAGTGCTAGAGCCCAGTTTGAGCAGTACTTC
CSARAQFEQYF
>TRBJ2-6|TRBD2|TRBV2|.
TGTGCCAGCAGTGCTAGCGGGAGGGCCTCAGGGGCCAACGTCCTGACTTTC
CASSASGRASGANVLTF
>TRBJ1-2|.|TRBV27|.
TGTGCCAGCAGTTTAACAGGGTCCGCCTATGGCTACACCTTC
CASSLTGSAYGYTF
>TRBJ1-5|.|TRBV6-5|few
TGTGCCAGCCTCGGGGGGCCAAATCAGCCCCAGCATTTT
CASLGGPNQPQHF
>TRBJ2-1|.|TRBV19|few
TGTGCCAGTACCATAGGAGGGCATGAGCAGTTCTTC
CASTIGGHEQFF
>TRBJ2-7|.|TRBV28|.
TGTGCCAGCAGTGTGTGGAGGTACGAGCAGTACTTC
CASSVWRYEQYF
>TRBJ2-7|.|TRBV4-1|once
TGCGCCAGCAGCCAAGGAACAACCAACTACGAGCAGTACTTC
CASSQGTTNYEQYF
>TRBJ1-5|TRBD1|TRBV6-1|.
TGTGCCAGCAGTGACTTCCGGACAGGAGGACAGCCCCAGCATTTT
CASSDFRTGGQPQHF
>TRBJ2-1|TRBD1|TRBV9|.
TGTGCCAGCAGCGTAGCTACGACAGGGGCGGAGCAGTTCTTC
CASSVATTGAEQFF
>TRBJ2-5|.|TRBV28|.
TGTGCCAGCAGTTTAAGAGGGATAGAGACCCAGTACTTC
CASSLRGIETQYF
>TRBJ1-6|.|TRBV7-2|.
TGTGCCAGCAGCTTAAACGGCGGAATAAAGAATTCACCCCTCCACTTT
CASSLNGGIKNSPLHF
>TRBJ1-2|TRBD1|TRBV6-5|.
TGTGCCAGCAGTTTATACGGGACAGGGATAAGAGGCTACACCTTC
CASSLYGTGIRGYTF
>TRBJ2-5|.|TRBV11-2|.
TGTGCCAGCAGCTTAGCATCCGGGGGTCCCCAAGAGACCCAGTACTTC
CASSLASGGPQETQYF
>TRBJ2-1|TRBD2|TRBV5-1|.
TGCGCCAGCAGCGTGGGAGCGGGAGGCAACAATGAGCAGTTCTTC
CASSVGAGGNNEQFF
>TRBJ2-7|TRBD2|TRBV28|.
TGTGCCAGCAGTTCCCTAGCGGCAGTGGTGACCTACGAGCAGTACTTC
CASSSLAAVVTYEQYF
>TRBJ2-3|TRBD2|TRBV7-2|.
TGTGCCAGCAGCTTATTCCCTTGGACTAGCGGGGGCACAGATACGCAGTATTTT
CASSLFPWTSGGTDTQYF
>TRBJ2-7|.|TRBV6-4|few
TGTGCCAGCAGTGAAATTCTAGGATCCTACGAGCAGTACTTC
CASSEILGSYEQYF
>TRBJ2-4|TRBD1|TRBV4-3|.
TGCGCCAGCAGCCAAGGTCTCCCGGGACAGGGGGGAAACATTCAGTACTTC
CASSQGLPGQGGNIQYF
>TRBJ2-3|.|TRBV20-1|.
TGCAGTGCTAGAGAGGACACCAGGCAGTATTTT
CSAREDTRQYF
>TRBJ1-2|.|TRBV5-6|once
TGTGCCAGCAGCTTTGATTTGGCGGCCTATGGCTACACCTTC
CASSFDLAAYGYTF
>TRBJ2-7|.|TRBV28|.
TGTGCCAGCAGTGTACAGTATCTCGAGCAGTACTTC
CASSVQYLEQYF
>TRBJ1-4|.|TRBV6-5|.
TGTGCCAGCAGTTACGCCCTTCTAGATAATGAAAAACTGTTTTTT
CASSYALLDNEKLFF
>TRBJ2-7|TRBD1|TRBV30|few
TGTGCCTGGAGTGGACAGGGAAGCTCCTACGAGCAGTACTTC
CAWSGQGSSYEQYF
>TRBJ2-3|TRBD2|TRBV4-1|.
TGCGCCAGCAGCCCGACTAGCGAGGTGGGCCGCGATACGCAGTATTTT
CASSPTSEVGRDTQYF